One T cell receptor beta chain is described in this entry. This record comes from a study of blood T cell repertoires in COVID-19. The CDR3 spans 15 residues. CDR1 is SGHVS, CDR2 FNYEAQ, per germline. V was trimmed by 10 bases and J by 6 bases, leaving 21 bases between them. In the original processing: Cell counts per sample came from amplifying reference gene primers. TCRdb's table, derived via immunoSEQ multiplex PCR, lists solely in-frame clones and lacks some. V and J calls and clone size come straight from that table; D and trimming were deduced from the DNA. Of under 90,000 clones listed, roughly 80% are singletons.

This sequence originates from an elderly man with acute or convalescent COVID-19. This sequence joins TRBV7-6 and TRBJ2-2; weak D call: TRBD2 (7 bases). The sample comprised peripheral blood. The CDR3 DNA follows: TGTGCCACCCAACTGGGGGGGGCCAGAGCCGGGGAGCTGTTTTTT. It translates to CATQLGGARAGELFF.